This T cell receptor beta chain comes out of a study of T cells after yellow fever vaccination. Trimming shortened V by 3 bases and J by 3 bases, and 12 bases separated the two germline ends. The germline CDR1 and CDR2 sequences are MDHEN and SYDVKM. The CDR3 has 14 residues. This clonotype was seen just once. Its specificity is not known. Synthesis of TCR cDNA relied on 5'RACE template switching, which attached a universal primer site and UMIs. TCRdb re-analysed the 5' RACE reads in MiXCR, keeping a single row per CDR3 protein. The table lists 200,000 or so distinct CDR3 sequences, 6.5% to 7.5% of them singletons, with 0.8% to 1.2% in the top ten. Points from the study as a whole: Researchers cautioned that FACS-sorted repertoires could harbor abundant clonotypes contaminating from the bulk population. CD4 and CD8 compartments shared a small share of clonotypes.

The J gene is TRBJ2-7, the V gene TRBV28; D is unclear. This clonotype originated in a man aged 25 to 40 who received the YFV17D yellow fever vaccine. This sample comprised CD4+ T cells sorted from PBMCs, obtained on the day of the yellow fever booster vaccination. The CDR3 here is CASSFAMMVYEQYF. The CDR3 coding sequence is TGTGCCAGCAGTTTTGCAATGATGGTCTACGAGCAGTACTTC.